This TCR beta chain stems from a study of Ad26.COV2.S vaccination and SARS-CoV-2 variants. Looking at the study overall: Participant was drawn from the COV1001 Ad26.COV2.S trial arm.

Treatment: roughly 20 received Ad26.COV2.S at low or high dose, single or two shots; five or six received placebo; per-sample allocation not given. Specimen acquisition occurred on day 63 following the initial vaccine or placebo injection. Trimming took 6 bases from V and 2 from J; bases not matched to a gene: 6. This CDR3 has 16 residues. Per germline, CDR1 MNHEY and CDR2 SVGEGT. Some clones are missing from TCRdb's copy, which holds only in-frame ones; the method was immunoSEQ multiplex PCR. In the table there are under 300,000 clones, approximately 90% of which are singletons. The chain carries TRBV6-2 or TRBV6-3 and TRBJ2-5; 13 nucleotides match TRBD2. The starting material was peripheral blood, obtained in a trial of Ad26.COV2.S vaccine versus placebo. The sequence was obtained from a person between 18 and 60 years old who received the Ad26.COV2.S COVID-19 vaccine or a placebo. The CDR3 here is CASSHGLAGAQETQYF. In DNA form, the CDR3 reads TGTGCCAGCAGCCATGGACTAGCGGGGGCGCAAGAGACCCAGTACTTC.